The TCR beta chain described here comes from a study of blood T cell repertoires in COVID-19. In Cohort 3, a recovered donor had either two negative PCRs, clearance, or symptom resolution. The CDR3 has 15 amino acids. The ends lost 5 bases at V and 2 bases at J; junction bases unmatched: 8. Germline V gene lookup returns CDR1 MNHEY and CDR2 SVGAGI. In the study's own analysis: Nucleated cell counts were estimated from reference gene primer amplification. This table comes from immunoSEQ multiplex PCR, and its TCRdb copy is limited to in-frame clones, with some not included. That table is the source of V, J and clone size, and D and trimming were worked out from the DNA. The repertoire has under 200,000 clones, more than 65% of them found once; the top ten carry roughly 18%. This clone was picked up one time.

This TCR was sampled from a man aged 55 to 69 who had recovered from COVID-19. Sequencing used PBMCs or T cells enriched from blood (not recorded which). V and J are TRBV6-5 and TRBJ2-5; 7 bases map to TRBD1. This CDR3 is CASSLFSGGQETQYF. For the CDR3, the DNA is TGTGCCAGCAGTCTTTTTTCAGGGGGACAAGAGACCCAGTACTTC.